Described below is a single T cell receptor beta chain sequence and its context. This sample is part of a study of cytomegalovirus exposure and HLA in healthy donors. Vbeta (60) and Jbeta (13) primers were used in the PCR. The data were produced by immunoSEQ multiplex PCR, yet TCRdb's version contains in-frame clones alone and is incomplete. The sample records about 160,000 clones, approximately 78% being singletons. The TCR sequence derives from a male donor in good health and CMV-seronegative. Sequenced input: PBMCs.

CDR3 protein: CASSAGQSSYNEQFF. DNA of the CDR3: TGCGCCAGCAGTGCGGGACAGAGCTCCTACAATGAGCAGTTCTTC. V and J are TRBV5-1 and TRBJ2-1; possibly TRBD1 for D (7 bases). V lost 5 bases and J 0 bases, leaving 12 bases between the germline ends. CDR3 size: 15 residues. Germline CDR1 and CDR2: SGHRS and YFSETQ.